The entry that follows covers one T cell receptor (beta chain) sequence. Libraries were prepared by immunoSEQ multiplex PCR; TCRdb keeps only in-frame clonotypes and omits some of them. The repertoire consists of over 150,000 clones, with about 92% occurring once and the leading ten covering about 1.4%. This CDR3 contains 12 residues. V was pared by 4 bases and J by 7 bases, with 7 bases between. CDR1 SGHAT and CDR2 FQNNGV come from the germline V gene. This sample is part of a study of control samples from healthy donors and cancer patients. Sequenced: blood. J is TRBJ2-2 and V is TRBV11-2; no firm D call. The clonotype originates from a man under 40 in good health. The DNA for the CDR3 is TGTGCCAGCAGCTCCCGAGACGGGGAGCTGTTTTTT. It yields the protein CASSSRDGELFF.